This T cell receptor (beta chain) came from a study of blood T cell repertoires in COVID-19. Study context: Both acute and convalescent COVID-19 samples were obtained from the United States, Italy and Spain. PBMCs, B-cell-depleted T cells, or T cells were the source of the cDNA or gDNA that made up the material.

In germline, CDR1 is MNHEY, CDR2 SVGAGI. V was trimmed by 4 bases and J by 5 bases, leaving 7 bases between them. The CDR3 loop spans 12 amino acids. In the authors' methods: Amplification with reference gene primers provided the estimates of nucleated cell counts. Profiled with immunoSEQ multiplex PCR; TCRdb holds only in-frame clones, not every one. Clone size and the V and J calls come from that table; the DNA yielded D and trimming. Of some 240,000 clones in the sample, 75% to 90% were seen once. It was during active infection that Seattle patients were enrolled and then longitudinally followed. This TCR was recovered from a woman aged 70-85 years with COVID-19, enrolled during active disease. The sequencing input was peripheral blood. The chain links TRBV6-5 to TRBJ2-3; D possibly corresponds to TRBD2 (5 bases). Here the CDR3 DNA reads TGTGCCAGCAGTTGGACTGGAGATACGCAGTATTTT. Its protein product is CASSWTGDTQYF.